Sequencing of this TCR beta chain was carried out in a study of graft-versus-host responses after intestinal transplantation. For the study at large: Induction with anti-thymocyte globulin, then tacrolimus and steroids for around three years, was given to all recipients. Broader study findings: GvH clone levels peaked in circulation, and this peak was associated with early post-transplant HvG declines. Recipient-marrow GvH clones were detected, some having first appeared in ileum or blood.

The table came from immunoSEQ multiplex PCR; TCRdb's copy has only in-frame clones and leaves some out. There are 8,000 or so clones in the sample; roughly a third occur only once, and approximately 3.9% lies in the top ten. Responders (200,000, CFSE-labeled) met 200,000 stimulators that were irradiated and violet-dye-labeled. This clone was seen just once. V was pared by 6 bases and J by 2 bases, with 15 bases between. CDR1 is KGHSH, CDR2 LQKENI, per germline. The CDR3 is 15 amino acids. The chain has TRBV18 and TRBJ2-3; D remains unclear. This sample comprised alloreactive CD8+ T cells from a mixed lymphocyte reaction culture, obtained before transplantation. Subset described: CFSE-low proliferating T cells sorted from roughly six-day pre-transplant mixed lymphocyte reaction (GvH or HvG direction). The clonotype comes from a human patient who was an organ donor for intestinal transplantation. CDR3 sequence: CASSYWYTPTDTQYF. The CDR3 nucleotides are TGTGCCAGCTCCTATTGGTATACCCCCACAGATACGCAGTATTTT.